This T cell receptor (beta chain) was recorded in a study of cytomegalovirus exposure and HLA in healthy donors. This table comes from immunoSEQ multiplex PCR, and its TCRdb copy is limited to in-frame clones, with some not included. Of over 200,000 clones in the sample, 80% to 95% were seen once. Study outcomes and limitations: The investigators catalogued under 200 TCR beta chains as cytomegalovirus-associated. The CMV antigen specificity of a few CMV-associated chains was confirmed through in vitro analysis. Many donors shared some public TCRs, even though most TCR sequences were rare.

This clone was seen a handful of times. The target antigen is unknown. This sample includes further DNA sequences coding for the same CDR3. This CDR3 has 14 residues. Trimming stripped 2 bases from V and 3 bases from J, with 8 bases between. Germline lookup yields CDR1 LNHNV and CDR2 YYDKDF (reference sequence). This clonotype originated in a young woman in good health and CMV-seronegative. The chain carries TRBV15 and TRBJ1-5; D is perhaps TRBD1 (5 bases). Sequences were obtained from PBMCs. In DNA, the CDR3 is TGTGCCACCAGCAGAACAGGTGACAATCAGCCCCAGCATTTT. It encodes CATSRTGDNQPQHF.